This T cell receptor beta chain comes out of a study of blood T cell repertoires in COVID-19. Study information: The origin of the acute and convalescent COVID-19 samples was the United States, Italy and Spain. From T cells, B-cell-depleted T cells, or PBMCs came the material, which was cDNA or gDNA.

From germline, CDR1 is LGHDT and CDR2 YNNKEL (reference sequence). CDR3 length equals 13 residues. V lost 4 bases to trimming and J lost 2 bases, with 8 bases between them. TCRdb keeps only in-frame clones here, not all; method: immunoSEQ multiplex PCR. The table has 200,000 to 300,000 clones, around nine tenths seen once. Clinical history as reported by participants underpinned cohort assignment. V usage is TRBV3-1 (or the pseudogene TRBV3-2) and J usage is TRBJ1-1; D possibly corresponds to TRBD1 (5 bases). The sequenced material came from PBMCs or T cells enriched from blood (not recorded which). This clonotype was obtained from a woman aged 18-29 years who had recovered from COVID-19. CDR3 sequence reads: CASSRQGNTEAFF. The CDR3 region has the DNA TGTGCCAGCAGCCGGCAGGGTAACACTGAAGCTTTCTTT.